The 3 T cell receptor beta chains presented below share a single source sample, sequenced in a study of blood T cell repertoires in COVID-19. Sequenced by immunoSEQ multiplex PCR; TCRdb stores in-frame clones only, minus some. The profile shows approximately 490,000 clones, roughly 87% of them singletons. The specimen was PBMCs or T cells enriched from blood (not recorded which). These receptors came from a woman aged 18-29 years who had recovered from COVID-19.

This clone has only a few counts. This sequence joins TRBV5-6 and TRBJ1-3, with TRBD1 as a possible D gene (6 bases). Trimming shortened V by 3 bases and J by 0 bases, and 10 bases separated the two germline ends. CDR3 size: 15 residues. Germline V gives CDR1 SGHDT, CDR2 YYEEEE. As DNA, the CDR3 is TGTGCCAGCAGCTCGACAGGCCCCTCTGGAAACACCATATATTTT. It specifies CASSSTGPSGNTIYF.

The V call is TRBV7-6, the J call TRBJ1-1, with 7 bases identical to TRBD1. Germline lookup yields CDR1 SGHVS and CDR2 FNYEAQ. The CDR3 loop spans 13 amino acids. J was trimmed by 9 bases and V by 5 bases; bases with no gene match: 9. The CDR3 region is CASSPGPGQKAFF. In DNA form, the CDR3 reads TGTGCCAGCAGCCCTGGTCCGGGACAGAAAGCTTTCTTT.

The J gene is TRBJ2-4, the V gene TRBV5-4, with a tentative D call TRBD1 (6 bases). The CDR3 contains 13 residues. Trimming shortened V by 6 bases and J by 6 bases, and 13 bases separated the two germline ends. Germline CDR1 reads SGHNT; CDR2 reads YYREEE (reference sequence). The CDR3 sequence is CASTLKGGNIQYF. The CDR3 bases are TGTGCCAGCACCTTAAAAGGGGGAAACATTCAGTACTTC.